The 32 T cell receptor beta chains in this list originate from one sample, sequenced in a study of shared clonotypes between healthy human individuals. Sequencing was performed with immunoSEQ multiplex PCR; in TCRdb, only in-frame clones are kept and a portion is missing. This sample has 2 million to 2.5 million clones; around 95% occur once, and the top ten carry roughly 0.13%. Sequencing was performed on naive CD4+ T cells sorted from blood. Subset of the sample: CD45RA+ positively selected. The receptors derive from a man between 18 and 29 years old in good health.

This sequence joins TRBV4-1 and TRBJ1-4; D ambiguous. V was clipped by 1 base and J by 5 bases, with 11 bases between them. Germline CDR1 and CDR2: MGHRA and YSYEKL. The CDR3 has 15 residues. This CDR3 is CASSQGPGWNEKLFF. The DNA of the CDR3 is TGCGCCAGCAGCCAAGGTCCAGGTTGGAATGAAAAACTGTTTTTT.

CDR3 loop: CAWSADRGGYTF. In nucleotides, the CDR3 is TGTGCCTGGAGTGCTGACAGGGGCGGCTACACCTTC. The chain uses TRBV30 and TRBJ1-2; 8 nucleotides match TRBD1. The germline V gene has CDR1 GTSNPN and CDR2 SVGIG (reference sequence). The CDR3 is made up of 12 amino acids. Trimming took 1 base from V and 8 from J; bases not matched to a gene: 3.

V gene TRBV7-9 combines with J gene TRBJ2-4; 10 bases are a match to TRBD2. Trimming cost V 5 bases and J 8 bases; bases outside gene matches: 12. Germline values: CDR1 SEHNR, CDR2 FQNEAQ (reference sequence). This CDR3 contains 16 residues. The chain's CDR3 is CASSRGGLADKDIQYF. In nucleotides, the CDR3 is TGTGCCAGCAGCCGCGGCGGACTAGCGGATAAGGACATTCAGTACTTC.

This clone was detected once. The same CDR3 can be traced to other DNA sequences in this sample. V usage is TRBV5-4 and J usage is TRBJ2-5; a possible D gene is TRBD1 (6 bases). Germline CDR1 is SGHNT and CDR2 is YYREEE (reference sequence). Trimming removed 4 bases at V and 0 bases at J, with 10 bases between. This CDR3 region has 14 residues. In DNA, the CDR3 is TGTGCCAGCAGCCTCGACAGGTACCAAGAGACCCAGTACTTC. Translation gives CASSLDRYQETQYF.

CDR3 DNA sequence: TGCGCCAGCAGCTTAGGGACTAGAGAAGAGACCCAGTACTTC. This gives the protein CASSLGTREETQYF. The J gene is TRBJ2-5, the V gene TRBV5-1, with 8 bases identical to TRBD2. CDR3 length: 14 residues. Germline lookup yields CDR1 SGHRS and CDR2 YFSETQ. The V gene end was trimmed by 2 bases and the J gene end by 3 bases; junction bases not matched to a gene: 3.

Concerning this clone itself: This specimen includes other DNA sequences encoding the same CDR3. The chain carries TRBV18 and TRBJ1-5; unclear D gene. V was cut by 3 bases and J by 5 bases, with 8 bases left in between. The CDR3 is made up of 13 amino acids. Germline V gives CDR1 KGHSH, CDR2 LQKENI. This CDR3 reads CASSPLGDQPQHF. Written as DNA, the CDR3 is TGTGCCAGCTCACCTCTAGGAGATCAGCCCCAGCATTTT.

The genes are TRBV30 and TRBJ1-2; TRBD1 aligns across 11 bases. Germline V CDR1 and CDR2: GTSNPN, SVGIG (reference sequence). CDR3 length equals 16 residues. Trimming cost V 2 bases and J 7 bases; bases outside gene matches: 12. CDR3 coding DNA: TGTGCCTGGAGTCCCCCCGGGACAGGGGGTCGGTTTGGCTACACCTTC. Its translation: CAWSPPGTGGRFGYTF. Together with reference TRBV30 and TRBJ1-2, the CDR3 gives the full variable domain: SQTIHQWPATLVQPVGSPLSLECTVEGTSNPNLYWYRQAAGRGLQLLFYSVGIGQISSEVPQNLSASRPQDRQFILSSKKLLLSDSGFYLCAWSPPGTGGRFGYTFGSGTRLTVV.

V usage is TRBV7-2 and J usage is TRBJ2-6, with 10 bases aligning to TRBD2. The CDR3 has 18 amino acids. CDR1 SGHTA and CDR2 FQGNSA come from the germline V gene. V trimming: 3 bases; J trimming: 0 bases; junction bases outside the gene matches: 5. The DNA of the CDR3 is TGTGCCAGCAGCTTGGGACTAGCGCTTATCTCTGGGGCCAACGTCCTGACTTTC. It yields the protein CASSLGLALISGANVLTF. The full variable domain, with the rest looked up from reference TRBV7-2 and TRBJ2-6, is GAGVSQSPSNKVTEKGKDVELRCDPISGHTALYWYRQSLGQGLEFLIYFQGNSAPDKSGLPSDRFSAERTGGSVSTLTIQRTQQEDSAVYLCASSLGLALISGANVLTFGAGSRLTVL.

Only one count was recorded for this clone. Written as DNA, the CDR3 is TGTGCCAGCAGCCCTGTACAGGGCTCGAACACCGGGGAGCTGTTTTTT. Its protein product is CASSPVQGSNTGELFF. The chain employs TRBV7-9 and TRBJ2-2, with D possibly being TRBD1 (6 bases). V shed 5 bases and J shed 0 bases, with 13 bases lying between them. The CDR3 sequence is 16 residues long. Germline loops: CDR1 SEHNR, CDR2 FQNEAQ (reference sequence). Full variable domain (remainder filled in from reference TRBV7-9 and TRBJ2-2): DTGVSQNPRHKITKRGQNVTFRCDPISEHNRLYWYRQTLGQGPEFLTYFQNEAQLEKSRLLSDRFSAERPKGSFSTLEIQRTEQGDSAMYLCASSPVQGSNTGELFFGEGSRLTVL.

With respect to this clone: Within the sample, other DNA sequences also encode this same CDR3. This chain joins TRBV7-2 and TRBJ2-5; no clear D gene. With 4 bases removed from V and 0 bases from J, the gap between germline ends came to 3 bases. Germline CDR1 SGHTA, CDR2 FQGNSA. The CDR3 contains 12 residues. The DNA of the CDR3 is TGTGCCAGCAGCTCGTACCAAGAGACCCAGTACTTC. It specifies CASSSYQETQYF.

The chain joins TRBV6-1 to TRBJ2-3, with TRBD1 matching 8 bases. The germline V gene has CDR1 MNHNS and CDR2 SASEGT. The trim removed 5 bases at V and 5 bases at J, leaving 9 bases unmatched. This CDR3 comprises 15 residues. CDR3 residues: CASSLGQGRGDTQYF. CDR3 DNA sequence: TGTGCCAGCAGTCTTGGACAGGGAAGGGGAGATACGCAGTATTTT.

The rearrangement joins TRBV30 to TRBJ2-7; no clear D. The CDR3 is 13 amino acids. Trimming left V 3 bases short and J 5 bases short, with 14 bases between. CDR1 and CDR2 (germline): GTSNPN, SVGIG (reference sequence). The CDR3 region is CAWSLRAANEQYF. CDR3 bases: TGTGCCTGGAGCTTACGGGCCGCTAACGAGCAGTACTTC.

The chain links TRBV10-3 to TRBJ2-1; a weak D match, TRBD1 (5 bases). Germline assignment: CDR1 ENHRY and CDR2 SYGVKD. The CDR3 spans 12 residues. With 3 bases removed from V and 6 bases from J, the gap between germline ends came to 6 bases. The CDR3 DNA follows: TGTGCCATCAGTGACGACAGCAATGAGCAGTTCTTC. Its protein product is CAISDDSNEQFF.

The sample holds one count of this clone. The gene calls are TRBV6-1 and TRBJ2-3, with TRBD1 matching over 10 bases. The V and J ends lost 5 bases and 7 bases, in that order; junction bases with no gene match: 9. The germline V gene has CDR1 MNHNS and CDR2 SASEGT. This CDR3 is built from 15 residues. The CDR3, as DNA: TGTGCCAGCAGTTCCCAGGACAGGGGGTACCATACGCAGTATTTT. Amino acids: CASSSQDRGYHTQYF.

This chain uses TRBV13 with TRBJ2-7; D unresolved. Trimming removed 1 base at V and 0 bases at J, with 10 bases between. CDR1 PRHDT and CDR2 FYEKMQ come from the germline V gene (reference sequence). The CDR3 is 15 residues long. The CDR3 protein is CASSLEQGASYEQYF. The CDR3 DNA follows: TGTGCCAGCAGCTTAGAACAAGGAGCCTCCTACGAGCAGTACTTC.

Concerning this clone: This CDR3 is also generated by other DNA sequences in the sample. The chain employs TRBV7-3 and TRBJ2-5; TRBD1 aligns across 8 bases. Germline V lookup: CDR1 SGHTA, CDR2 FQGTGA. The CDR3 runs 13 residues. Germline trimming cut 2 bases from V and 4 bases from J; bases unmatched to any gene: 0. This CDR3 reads CASSLQGAETQYF. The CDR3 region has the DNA TGTGCCAGCAGCTTACAGGGGGCAGAGACCCAGTACTTC.

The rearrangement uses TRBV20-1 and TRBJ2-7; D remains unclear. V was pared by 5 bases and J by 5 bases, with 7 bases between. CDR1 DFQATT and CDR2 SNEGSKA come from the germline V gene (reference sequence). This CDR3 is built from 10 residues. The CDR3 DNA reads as TGCAGTGCTCCTAGGGACGAGCAGTACTTC. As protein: CSAPRDEQYF.

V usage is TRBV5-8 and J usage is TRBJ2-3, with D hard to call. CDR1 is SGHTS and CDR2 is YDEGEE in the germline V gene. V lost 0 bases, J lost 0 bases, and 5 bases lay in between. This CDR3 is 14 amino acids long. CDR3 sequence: CASSLDFSTDTQYF. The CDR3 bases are TGTGCCAGCAGCTTGGACTTCAGCACAGATACGCAGTATTTT. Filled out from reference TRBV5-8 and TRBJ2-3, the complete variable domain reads EAGVTQSPTHLIKTRGQQATLRCSPISGHTSVYWYQQALGLGLQFLLWYDEGEERNRGNFPPRFSGRQFPNYSSELNVNALELEDSALYLCASSLDFSTDTQYFGPGTRLTVL.

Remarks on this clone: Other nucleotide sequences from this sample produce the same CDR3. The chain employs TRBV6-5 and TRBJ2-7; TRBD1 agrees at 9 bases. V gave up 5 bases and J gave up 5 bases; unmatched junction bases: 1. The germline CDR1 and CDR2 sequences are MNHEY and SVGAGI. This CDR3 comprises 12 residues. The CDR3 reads CASSRDRDEQYF. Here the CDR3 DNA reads TGTGCCAGCAGTAGGGACAGGGACGAGCAGTACTTC.

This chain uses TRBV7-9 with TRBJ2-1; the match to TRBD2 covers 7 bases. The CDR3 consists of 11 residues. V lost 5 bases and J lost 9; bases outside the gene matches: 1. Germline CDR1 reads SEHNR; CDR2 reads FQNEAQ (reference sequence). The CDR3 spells CASSRGGEQFF. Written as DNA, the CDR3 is TGTGCCAGCAGCCGCGGGGGTGAGCAGTTCTTC.

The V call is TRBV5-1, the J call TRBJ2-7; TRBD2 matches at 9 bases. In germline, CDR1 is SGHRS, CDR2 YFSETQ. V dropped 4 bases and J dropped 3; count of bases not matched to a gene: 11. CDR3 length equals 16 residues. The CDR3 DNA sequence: TGCGCCAGCAGCCCCCGCCCGGCTAGCGGGAACTACGAGCAGTACTTC. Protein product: CASSPRPASGNYEQYF.

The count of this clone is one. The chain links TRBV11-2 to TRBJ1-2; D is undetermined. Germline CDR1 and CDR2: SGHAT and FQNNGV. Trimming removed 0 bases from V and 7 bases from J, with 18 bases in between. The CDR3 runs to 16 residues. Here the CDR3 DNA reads TGTGCCAGCAGCTTAGATCTCCCACCTAAAATGAGTGGCTACACCTTC. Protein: CASSLDLPPKMSGYTF.

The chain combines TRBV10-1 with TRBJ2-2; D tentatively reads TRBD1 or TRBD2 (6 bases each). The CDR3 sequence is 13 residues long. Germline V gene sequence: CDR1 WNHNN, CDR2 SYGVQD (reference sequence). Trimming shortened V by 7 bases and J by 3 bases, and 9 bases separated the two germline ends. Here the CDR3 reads CASKEGDTGELFF. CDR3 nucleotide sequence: TGCGCCAGCAAGGAGGGGGACACCGGGGAGCTGTTTTTT.

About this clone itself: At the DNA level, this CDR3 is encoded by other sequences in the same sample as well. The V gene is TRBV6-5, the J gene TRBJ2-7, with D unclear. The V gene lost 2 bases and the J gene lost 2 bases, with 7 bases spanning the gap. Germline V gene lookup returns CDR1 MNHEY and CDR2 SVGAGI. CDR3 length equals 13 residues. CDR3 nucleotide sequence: TGTGCCAGCAGTTACGGCCGAACCTACGAGCAGTACTTC. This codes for CASSYGRTYEQYF.

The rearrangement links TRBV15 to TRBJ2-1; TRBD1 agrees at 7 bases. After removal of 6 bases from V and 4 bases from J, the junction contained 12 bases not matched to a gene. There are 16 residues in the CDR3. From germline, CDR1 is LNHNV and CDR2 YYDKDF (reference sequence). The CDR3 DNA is TGTGCCACCAGTCCACGGGACAGTCTAGGTTACAATGAGCAGTTCTTC. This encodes CATSPRDSLGYNEQFF.

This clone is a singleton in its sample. The chain's CDR3 is CASSLQGPLGEQYF. DNA for the CDR3: TGTGCCAGCAGTTTACAGGGACCTTTGGGGGAGCAGTACTTC. This chain connects TRBV2 to TRBJ2-7, with a possible D match to TRBD1 (6 bases). This CDR3 contains 14 residues. Trimming cost V 5 bases and J 7 bases, with 18 bases left between them. CDR1 and CDR2 from the germline V gene are SNHLY and FYNNEI. Looking up the rest from reference TRBV2 and TRBJ2-7 gives the full variable domain: EPEVTQTPSHQVTQMGQEVILRCVPISNHLYFYWYRQILGQKVEFLVSFYNNEISEKSEIFDDQFSVERPDGSNFTLKIRSTKLEDSAMYFCASSLQGPLGEQYFGPGTRLTVT.

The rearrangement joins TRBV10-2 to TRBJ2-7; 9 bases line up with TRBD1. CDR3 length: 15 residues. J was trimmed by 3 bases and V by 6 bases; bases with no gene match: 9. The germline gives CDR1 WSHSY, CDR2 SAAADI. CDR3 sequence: CASRSGTGNDYEQYF. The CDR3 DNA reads TGCGCCAGCAGGTCCGGGACAGGGAACGACTACGAGCAGTACTTC.

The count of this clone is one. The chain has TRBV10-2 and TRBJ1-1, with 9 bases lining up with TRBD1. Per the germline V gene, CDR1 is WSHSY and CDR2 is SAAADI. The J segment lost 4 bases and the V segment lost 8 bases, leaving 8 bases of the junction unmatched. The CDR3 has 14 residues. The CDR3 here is CASLEDRGGTEAFF. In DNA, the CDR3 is TGCGCCAGCCTTGAGGACAGGGGAGGCACTGAAGCTTTCTTT.

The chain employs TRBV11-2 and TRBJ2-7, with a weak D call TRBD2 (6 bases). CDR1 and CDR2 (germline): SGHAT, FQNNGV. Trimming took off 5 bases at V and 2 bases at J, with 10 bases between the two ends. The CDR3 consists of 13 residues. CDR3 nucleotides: TGTGCCAGCAGCGGCGGGAACCCCTACGAGCAGTACTTC. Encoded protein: CASSGGNPYEQYF.

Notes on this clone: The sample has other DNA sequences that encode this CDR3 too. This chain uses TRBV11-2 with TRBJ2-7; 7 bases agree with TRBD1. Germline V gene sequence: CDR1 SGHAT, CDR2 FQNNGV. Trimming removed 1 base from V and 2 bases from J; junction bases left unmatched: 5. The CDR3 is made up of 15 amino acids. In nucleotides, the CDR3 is TGTGCCAGCAGCTTAGGACAGGGAGCACCCTACGAGCAGTACTTC. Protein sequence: CASSLGQGAPYEQYF.

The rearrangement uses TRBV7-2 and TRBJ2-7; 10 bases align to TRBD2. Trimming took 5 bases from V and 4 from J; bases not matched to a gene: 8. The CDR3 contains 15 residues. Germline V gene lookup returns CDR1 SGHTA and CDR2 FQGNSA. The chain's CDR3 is CASSASGRAFYEQYF. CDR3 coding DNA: TGTGCCAGCAGCGCAAGCGGGAGGGCCTTTTACGAGCAGTACTTC.

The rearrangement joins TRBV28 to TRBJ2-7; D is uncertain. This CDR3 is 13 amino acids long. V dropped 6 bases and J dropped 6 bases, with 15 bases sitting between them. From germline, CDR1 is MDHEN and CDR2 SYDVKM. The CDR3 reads CASSPPKGREQYF. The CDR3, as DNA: TGTGCCAGCAGCCCTCCAAAAGGGCGCGAGCAGTACTTC.